One and the same sample provided the 18 T cell receptor beta chains below, sequenced in a study of T-cell reconstitution after alpha-beta-depleted transplantation in children. Researchers prepared the TCRbeta library using unique molecular identifiers, the study reports. From the PCR reads, TCRdb called clonotypes with MiXCR, one entry per CDR3 protein. In the table there are a few hundred thousand distinct CDR3 sequences, 25% to 30% of which are singletons. This material consisted of PBMCs, taken before TCRalphabeta/CD19-depleted stem cell transplant. These receptor sequences come from a boy in the first two years of life with Wiskott-Aldrich syndrome, due to receive a stem cell transplant.

The chain has TRBV7-6 and TRBJ2-1, with TRBD2 matching over 8 bases. The CDR3 runs 21 residues. Losses at the gene ends were 0 bases for V and 4 bases for J; bases not matched to a gene: 20. The germline V gene has CDR1 SGHVS and CDR2 FNYEAQ. CDR3 residues: CASSLALGGRGTGGRYNEQFF. The CDR3 DNA reads TGTGCCAGCAGCTTAGCGCTGGGGGGGCGCGGGACGGGAGGGCGATACAATGAGCAGTTCTTC.

This clonotype occurred a few times. The chain is built from TRBV12-3 or TRBV12-4 and TRBJ2-3; 13 bases are shared with TRBD2. The junction had 13 bases not matched to a gene; V was cut back by 4 bases and J by 0 bases. The CDR3 loop spans 20 amino acids. The CDR3 region is CASSSEPGLAGTTSTDTQYF. In DNA form, the CDR3 reads TGTGCCAGCAGTTCAGAACCGGGACTAGCGGGAACTACTAGCACAGATACGCAGTATTTT.

A few counts support this clonotype. This chain connects TRBV5-1 to TRBJ2-3; D possibly matches TRBD1 or TRBD2 (6 bases each). The CDR3 consists of 13 residues. CDR1 SGHRS and CDR2 YFSETQ come from the germline V gene. V lost 4 bases and J lost 5, with 11 bases in between. The CDR3 region is CASSPRGLDTQYF. CDR3 DNA: TGCGCCAGCAGCCCCCGGGGGCTAGATACGCAGTATTTT.

This chain links TRBV3-1 with TRBJ2-7, with 11 bases fitting TRBD2. Germline CDR1 and CDR2: LGHDT and YNNKEL (reference sequence). V was clipped by 4 bases and J by 6 bases; unmatched bases: 8. This CDR3 region has 15 residues. CDR3 residues: CASSLTTSGIGEQYF. Written as DNA, the CDR3 is TGTGCCAGCAGCCTAACGACTAGCGGGATTGGCGAGCAGTACTTC.

The chain joins TRBV30 to TRBJ1-1; perhaps TRBD1 as D (5 bases). The V gene's germline CDR1 is GTSNPN and CDR2 SVGIG (reference sequence). This CDR3 is 12 amino acids long. With 3 bases removed from V and 2 bases from J, the gap between germline ends came to 7 bases. The CDR3 DNA reads TGTGCCTGGAGCGGGGGTAACACTGAAGCTTTCTTT. This gives the protein CAWSGGNTEAFF.

This clonotype was seen ten or more times. The chain joins TRBV10-3 to TRBJ1-1; 8 positions match TRBD1. Germline trimming cut 6 bases from V and 0 bases from J; bases unmatched to any gene: 0. The CDR3 is 13 residues long. CDR1 and CDR2 (germline): ENHRY, SYGVKD. This CDR3 reads CAIRTGVNTEAFF. The CDR3 nucleotides read TGTGCCATCAGGACAGGGGTGAACACTGAAGCTTTCTTT.

This clonotype was seen a handful of times. The chain combines TRBV5-1 with TRBJ2-1; unclear D gene. The CDR3 length is 13 residues. Germline V gene data show CDR1 as SGHRS and CDR2 as YFSETQ. V gave up 5 bases and J gave up 6 bases, with 12 bases separating them. CDR3 protein: CASRDPPGNEQFF. The CDR3 DNA is TGCGCCAGCAGGGACCCCCCGGGCAATGAGCAGTTCTTC. The whole variable domain, filled in from reference TRBV5-1 and TRBJ2-1, reads KAGVTQTPRYLIKTRGQQVTLSCSPISGHRSVSWYQQTPGQGLQFLFEYFSETQRNKGNFPGRFSGRQFSNSRSEMNVSTLELGDSALYLCASRDPPGNEQFFGPGTRLTVL.

This clonotype was recorded at least ten times. This chain connects TRBV5-1 to TRBJ2-5, with 7 positions matching TRBD1. The CDR3 length is 13 residues. The germline V gene encodes CDR1 SGHRS and CDR2 YFSETQ. With V trimmed by 2 bases and J by 3 bases, 1 base remained unmatched. The CDR3 protein is CASSFDREETQYF. DNA of the CDR3: TGCGCCAGCAGCTTCGACAGGGAAGAGACCCAGTACTTC. The full variable domain, completed using reference TRBV5-1 and TRBJ2-5, is KAGVTQTPRYLIKTRGQQVTLSCSPISGHRSVSWYQQTPGQGLQFLFEYFSETQRNKGNFPGRFSGRQFSNSRSEMNVSTLELGDSALYLCASSFDREETQYFGPGTRLLVL.

This clonotype was picked up many times. The chain links TRBV29-1 to TRBJ2-3; possibly TRBD2 for D (5 bases). Deletions cut 6 bases from V and 4 bases from J, with 14 bases between. Germline assignment: CDR1 SQVTM and CDR2 ANQGSEA. The CDR3 spans 13 residues. The DNA of the CDR3 is TGCAGCGTCCTTAGCGAGGTGGCAGATACGCAGTATTTT. Translated: CSVLSEVADTQYF.

This clonotype showed up just a few times. This sequence joins TRBV6-1 and TRBJ2-3, with 9 positions matching TRBD2. Germline values: CDR1 MNHNS, CDR2 SASEGT. V shed 0 bases and J 5 bases; nucleotides not matched to a gene: 9. This CDR3 has 17 amino acids. CDR3 residues: CASSEAPAGGFGDTQYF. The CDR3 DNA sequence: TGTGCCAGCAGTGAAGCTCCAGCGGGAGGCTTTGGAGATACGCAGTATTTT.

This clonotype was detected only a few times. The chain joins TRBV12-3 or TRBV12-4 to TRBJ1-3; no reliable D call. V was cut by 2 bases and J by 0 bases, with 2 bases left in between. The CDR3 runs to 13 residues. The CDR3 DNA reads TGTGCCAGCAGTTTACACTCTGGAAACACCATATATTTT. Translation gives CASSLHSGNTIYF.

V is TRBV12-5 and J is TRBJ1-4; maybe TRBD1 (6 bases). Germline V lookup: CDR1 LGHNT, CDR2 FRNRAP. The length of the CDR3 is 15 residues. Trimming left V 6 bases short and J 9 bases short, with 20 bases between. This CDR3 is CASGWGLRGGQKLFF. In DNA form, the CDR3 reads TGTGCTAGTGGATGGGGCCTCAGGGGTGGTCAAAAACTGTTTTTT.

This chain connects TRBV28 to TRBJ2-3, with TRBD2 identical over 7 bases. J gave up 5 bases and V 6 bases, and 11 bases lay outside the gene matches. The CDR3 is 15 residues long. Germline CDR1 and CDR2: MDHEN and SYDVKM. CDR3 sequence: CASRSGRGIKDTQYF. For the CDR3, the DNA is TGTGCCAGCAGGAGCGGGCGGGGGATTAAAGATACGCAGTATTTT.

J is TRBJ2-3 and V is TRBV12-3 or TRBV12-4, with 13 bases matching TRBD2. This CDR3 comprises 18 residues. Losses at the gene ends were 5 bases for V and 1 base for J; bases not matched to a gene: 9. The CDR3 DNA reads as TGTGCCAGCAGTGAACTAGCGGGAGGGCTTCGGGGCACAGATACGCAGTATTTT. Translating it yields CASSELAGGLRGTDTQYF.

Only a few counts were recorded for this clonotype. The V and J genes are TRBV20-1 and TRBJ1-5, with 8 bases that match TRBD1. Looked up from germline, CDR1 is DFQATT and CDR2 is SNEGSKA (reference sequence). The CDR3 has 14 residues. The V segment lost 3 bases and the J segment 2 bases; nucleotides outside the gene matches: 3. This chain's CDR3 is CSASRGPGNQPQHF. The CDR3 DNA reads TGCAGTGCTAGCAGGGGGCCTGGCAATCAGCCCCAGCATTTT.

To note about this clonotype: An end of the junction differs from the germline gene, which may be a read error. The rearrangement links TRBV4-2 to TRBJ1-1; D uncertain. The germline CDR1 and CDR2 sequences are LGHNA and YNFKEQ. The CDR3 extends over 13 amino acids. In DNA, the CDR3 is TGTGCCAGCAGCCAAGCCTTGCACACTGACGCTTTCTTT. It is translated as CASSQALHTDAFF.

The V gene is TRBV18, the J gene TRBJ2-5, with D possibly called TRBD1 or TRBD2 (5 bases each). Per the germline V gene, CDR1 is KGHSH and CDR2 is LQKENI. V was trimmed by 5 bases and J by 5 bases, leaving 12 bases between them. The CDR3 is 13 residues long. CDR3 in DNA: TGTGCCAGCTCATGGGACCGGCGGGAGACCCAGTACTTC. Translating it yields CASSWDRRETQYF.

This clonotype appeared a few times. The V gene is TRBV20-1, the J gene TRBJ2-7; 8 bases agree with TRBD2. The V and J ends lost 1 base and 0 bases, in that order; junction bases with no gene match: 8. Germline values: CDR1 DFQATT, CDR2 SNEGSKA (reference sequence). There are 16 residues in the CDR3. Written as DNA, the CDR3 is TGCAGTGCTAGAGGTGGGCGGGGGGCCCGCTCCTACGAGCAGTACTTC. It encodes CSARGGRGARSYEQYF.